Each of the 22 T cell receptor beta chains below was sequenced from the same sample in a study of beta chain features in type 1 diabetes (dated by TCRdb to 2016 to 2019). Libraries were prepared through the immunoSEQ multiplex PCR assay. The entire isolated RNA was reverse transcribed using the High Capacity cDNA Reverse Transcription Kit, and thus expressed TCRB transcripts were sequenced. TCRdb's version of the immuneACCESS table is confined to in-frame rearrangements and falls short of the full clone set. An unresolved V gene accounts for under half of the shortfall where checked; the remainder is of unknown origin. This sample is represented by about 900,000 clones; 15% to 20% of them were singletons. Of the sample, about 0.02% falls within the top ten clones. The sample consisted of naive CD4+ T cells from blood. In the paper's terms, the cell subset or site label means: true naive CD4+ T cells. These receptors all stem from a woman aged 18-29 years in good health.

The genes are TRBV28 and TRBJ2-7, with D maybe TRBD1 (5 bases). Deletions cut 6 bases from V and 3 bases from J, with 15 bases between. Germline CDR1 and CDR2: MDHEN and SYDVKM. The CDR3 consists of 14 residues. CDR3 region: CASRPSGAVYEQYF. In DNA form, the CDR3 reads TGTGCCAGCAGACCCAGTGGGGCGGTCTACGAGCAGTACTTC.

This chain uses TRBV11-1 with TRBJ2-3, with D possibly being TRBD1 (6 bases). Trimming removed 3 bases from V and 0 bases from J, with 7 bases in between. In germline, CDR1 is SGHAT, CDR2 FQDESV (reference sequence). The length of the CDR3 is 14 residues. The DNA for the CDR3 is TGTGCCAGCAGCTTTACAGGGAGCACAGATACGCAGTATTTT. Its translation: CASSFTGSTDTQYF.

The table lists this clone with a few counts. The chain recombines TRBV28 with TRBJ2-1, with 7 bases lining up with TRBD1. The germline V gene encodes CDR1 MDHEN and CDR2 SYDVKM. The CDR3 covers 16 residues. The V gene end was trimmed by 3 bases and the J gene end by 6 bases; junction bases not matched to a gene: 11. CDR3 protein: CASSLGSANRGNEQFF. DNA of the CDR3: TGTGCCAGCAGTTTGGGGAGCGCCAACAGGGGCAATGAGCAGTTCTTC.

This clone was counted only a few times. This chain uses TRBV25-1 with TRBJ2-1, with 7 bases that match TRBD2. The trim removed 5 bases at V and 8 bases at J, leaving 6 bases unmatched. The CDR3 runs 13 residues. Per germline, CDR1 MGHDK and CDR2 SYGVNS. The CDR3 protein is CASSRTRSYEQFF. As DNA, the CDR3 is TGTGCCAGCAGTAGGACTAGGTCATATGAGCAGTTCTTC.

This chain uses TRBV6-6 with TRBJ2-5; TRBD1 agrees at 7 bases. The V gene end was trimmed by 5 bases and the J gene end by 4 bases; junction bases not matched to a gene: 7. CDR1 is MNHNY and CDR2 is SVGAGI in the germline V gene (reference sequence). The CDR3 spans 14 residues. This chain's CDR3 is CASSPNRGGETQYF. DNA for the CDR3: TGTGCCAGCAGTCCGAACAGGGGCGGAGAGACCCAGTACTTC.

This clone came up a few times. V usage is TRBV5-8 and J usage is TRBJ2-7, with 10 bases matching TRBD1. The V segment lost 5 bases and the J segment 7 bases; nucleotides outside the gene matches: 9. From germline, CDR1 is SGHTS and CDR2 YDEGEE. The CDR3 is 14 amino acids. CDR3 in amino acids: CASRPGTGAREQYF. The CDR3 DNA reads TGTGCCAGCAGGCCCGGGACAGGGGCGAGGGAGCAGTACTTC.

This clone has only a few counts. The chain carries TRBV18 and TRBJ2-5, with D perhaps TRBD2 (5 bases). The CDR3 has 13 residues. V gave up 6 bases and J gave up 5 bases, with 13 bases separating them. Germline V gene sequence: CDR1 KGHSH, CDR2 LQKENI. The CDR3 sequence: CASSESRRETQYF. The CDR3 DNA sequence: TGTGCCAGCTCCGAGAGCAGGAGGGAGACCCAGTACTTC.

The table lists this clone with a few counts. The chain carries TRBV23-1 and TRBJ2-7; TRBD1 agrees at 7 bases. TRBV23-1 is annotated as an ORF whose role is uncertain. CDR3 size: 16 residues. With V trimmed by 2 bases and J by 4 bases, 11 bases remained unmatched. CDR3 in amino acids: CASSQRVNRGVYEQYF. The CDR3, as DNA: TGCGCCAGCAGTCAAAGGGTAAACAGGGGCGTGTACGAGCAGTACTTC.

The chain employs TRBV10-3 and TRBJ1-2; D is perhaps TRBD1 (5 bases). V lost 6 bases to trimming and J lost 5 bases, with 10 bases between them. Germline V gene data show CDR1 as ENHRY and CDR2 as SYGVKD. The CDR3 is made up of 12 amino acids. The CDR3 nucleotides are TGTGCCATCAGGATAGACAGATATGGCTACACCTTC. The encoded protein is CAIRIDRYGYTF.

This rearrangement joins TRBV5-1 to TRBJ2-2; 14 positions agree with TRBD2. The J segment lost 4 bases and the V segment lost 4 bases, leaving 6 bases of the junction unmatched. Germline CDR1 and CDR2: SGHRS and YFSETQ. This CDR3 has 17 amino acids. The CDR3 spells CASSPTSGRDITGELFF. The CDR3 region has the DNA TGCGCCAGCAGCCCGACTAGCGGGAGGGACATCACCGGGGAGCTGTTTTTT.

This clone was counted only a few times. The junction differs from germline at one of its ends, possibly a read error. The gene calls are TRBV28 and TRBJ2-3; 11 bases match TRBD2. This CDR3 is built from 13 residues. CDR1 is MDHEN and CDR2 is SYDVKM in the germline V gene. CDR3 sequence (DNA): TGTGCCAGCAGTTTATACTCCCGACTAGCGGGAATTTTT. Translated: CASSLYSRLAGIF.

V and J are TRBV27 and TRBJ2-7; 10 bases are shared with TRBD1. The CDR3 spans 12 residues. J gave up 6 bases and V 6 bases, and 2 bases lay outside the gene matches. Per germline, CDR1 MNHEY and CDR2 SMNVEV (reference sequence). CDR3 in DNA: TGTGCCAGCAGGACAGGGGGCGGCGAGCAGTACTTC. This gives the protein CASRTGGGEQYF.

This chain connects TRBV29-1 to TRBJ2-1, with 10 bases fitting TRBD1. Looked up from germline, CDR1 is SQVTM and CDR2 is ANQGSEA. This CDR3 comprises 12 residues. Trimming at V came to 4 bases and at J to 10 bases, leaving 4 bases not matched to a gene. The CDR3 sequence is CSVGWDRGEQFF. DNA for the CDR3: TGCAGCGTTGGATGGGACAGGGGCGAGCAGTTCTTC.

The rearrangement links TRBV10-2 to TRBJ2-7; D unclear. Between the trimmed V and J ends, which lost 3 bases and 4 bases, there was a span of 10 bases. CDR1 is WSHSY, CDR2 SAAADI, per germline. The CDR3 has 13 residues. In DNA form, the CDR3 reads TGCGCCAGCAGTGACAGAGGAGCTTACGAGCAGTACTTC. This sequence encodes CASSDRGAYEQYF.

The CDR3 sequence: CASRGPGQAKSYEQYF. The CDR3 bases are TGTGCCAGCAGGGGCCCCGGACAGGCCAAGTCCTACGAGCAGTACTTC. The chain links TRBV2 to TRBJ2-7; TRBD1 matches 7 bases. After removal of 6 bases from V and 1 base from J, the junction contained 12 bases not matched to a gene. Germline-derived CDR1 and CDR2 are SNHLY and FYNNEI. The CDR3 consists of 16 residues. Supplemented by reference TRBV2 and TRBJ2-7, the full variable domain reads EPEVTQTPSHQVTQMGQEVILRCVPISNHLYFYWYRQILGQKVEFLVSFYNNEISEKSEIFDDQFSVERPDGSNFTLKIRSTKLEDSAMYFCASRGPGQAKSYEQYFGPGTRLTVT.

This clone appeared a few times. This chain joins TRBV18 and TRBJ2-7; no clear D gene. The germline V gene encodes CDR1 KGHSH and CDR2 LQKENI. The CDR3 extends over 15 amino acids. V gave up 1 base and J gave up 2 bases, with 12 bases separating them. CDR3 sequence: CASSPHQVGPYEQYF. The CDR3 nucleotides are TGTGCCAGCTCACCACACCAAGTTGGACCCTACGAGCAGTACTTC.

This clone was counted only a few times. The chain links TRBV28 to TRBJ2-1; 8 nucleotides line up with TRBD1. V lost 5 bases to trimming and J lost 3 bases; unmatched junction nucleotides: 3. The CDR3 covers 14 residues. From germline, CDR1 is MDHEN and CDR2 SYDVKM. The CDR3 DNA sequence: TGTGCCAGCAGTGGACAGGGCGGCTACAATGAGCAGTTCTTC. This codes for CASSGQGGYNEQFF.

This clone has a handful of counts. The CDR3 DNA follows: TGCGCCAGCAGACGGACTAGCGGGAGTTACGAGCAGTACTTC. Its translation is CASRRTSGSYEQYF. This chain uses TRBV5-1 with TRBJ2-7; 13 bases align to TRBD2. J gave up 4 bases and V 5 bases, and 3 bases lay outside the gene matches. This CDR3 contains 14 residues. Germline-derived CDR1 and CDR2 are SGHRS and YFSETQ.

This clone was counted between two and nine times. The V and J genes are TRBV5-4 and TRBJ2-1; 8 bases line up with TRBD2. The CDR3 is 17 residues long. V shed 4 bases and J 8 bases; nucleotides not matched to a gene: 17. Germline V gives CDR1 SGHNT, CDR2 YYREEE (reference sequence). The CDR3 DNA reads TGTGCCAGCAGCCCTAGGCCCCCGGGACTAGAGTTCCATGAGCAGTTCTTC. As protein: CASSPRPPGLEFHEQFF.

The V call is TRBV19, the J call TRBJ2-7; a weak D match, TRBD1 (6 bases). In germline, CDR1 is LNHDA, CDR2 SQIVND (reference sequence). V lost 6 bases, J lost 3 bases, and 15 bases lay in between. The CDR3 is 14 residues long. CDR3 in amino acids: CASSPRTEFYEQYF. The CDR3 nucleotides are TGTGCCAGTAGCCCTCGGACAGAATTCTACGAGCAGTACTTC.

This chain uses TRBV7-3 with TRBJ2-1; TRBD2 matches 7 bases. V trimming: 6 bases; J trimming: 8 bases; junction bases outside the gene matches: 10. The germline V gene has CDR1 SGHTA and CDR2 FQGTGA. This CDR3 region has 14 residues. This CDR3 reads CASSRGGRGDEQFF. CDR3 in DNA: TGTGCCAGCAGTCGGGGAGGGAGAGGCGATGAGCAGTTCTTC.

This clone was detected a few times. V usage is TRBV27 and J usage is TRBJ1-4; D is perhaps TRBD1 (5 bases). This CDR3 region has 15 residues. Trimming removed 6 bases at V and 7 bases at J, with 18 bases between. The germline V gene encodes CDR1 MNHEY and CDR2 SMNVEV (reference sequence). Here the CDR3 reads CASRSGALLSEKLFF. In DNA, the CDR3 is TGTGCCAGCAGGTCTGGGGCACTTCTTAGTGAAAAACTGTTTTTT.